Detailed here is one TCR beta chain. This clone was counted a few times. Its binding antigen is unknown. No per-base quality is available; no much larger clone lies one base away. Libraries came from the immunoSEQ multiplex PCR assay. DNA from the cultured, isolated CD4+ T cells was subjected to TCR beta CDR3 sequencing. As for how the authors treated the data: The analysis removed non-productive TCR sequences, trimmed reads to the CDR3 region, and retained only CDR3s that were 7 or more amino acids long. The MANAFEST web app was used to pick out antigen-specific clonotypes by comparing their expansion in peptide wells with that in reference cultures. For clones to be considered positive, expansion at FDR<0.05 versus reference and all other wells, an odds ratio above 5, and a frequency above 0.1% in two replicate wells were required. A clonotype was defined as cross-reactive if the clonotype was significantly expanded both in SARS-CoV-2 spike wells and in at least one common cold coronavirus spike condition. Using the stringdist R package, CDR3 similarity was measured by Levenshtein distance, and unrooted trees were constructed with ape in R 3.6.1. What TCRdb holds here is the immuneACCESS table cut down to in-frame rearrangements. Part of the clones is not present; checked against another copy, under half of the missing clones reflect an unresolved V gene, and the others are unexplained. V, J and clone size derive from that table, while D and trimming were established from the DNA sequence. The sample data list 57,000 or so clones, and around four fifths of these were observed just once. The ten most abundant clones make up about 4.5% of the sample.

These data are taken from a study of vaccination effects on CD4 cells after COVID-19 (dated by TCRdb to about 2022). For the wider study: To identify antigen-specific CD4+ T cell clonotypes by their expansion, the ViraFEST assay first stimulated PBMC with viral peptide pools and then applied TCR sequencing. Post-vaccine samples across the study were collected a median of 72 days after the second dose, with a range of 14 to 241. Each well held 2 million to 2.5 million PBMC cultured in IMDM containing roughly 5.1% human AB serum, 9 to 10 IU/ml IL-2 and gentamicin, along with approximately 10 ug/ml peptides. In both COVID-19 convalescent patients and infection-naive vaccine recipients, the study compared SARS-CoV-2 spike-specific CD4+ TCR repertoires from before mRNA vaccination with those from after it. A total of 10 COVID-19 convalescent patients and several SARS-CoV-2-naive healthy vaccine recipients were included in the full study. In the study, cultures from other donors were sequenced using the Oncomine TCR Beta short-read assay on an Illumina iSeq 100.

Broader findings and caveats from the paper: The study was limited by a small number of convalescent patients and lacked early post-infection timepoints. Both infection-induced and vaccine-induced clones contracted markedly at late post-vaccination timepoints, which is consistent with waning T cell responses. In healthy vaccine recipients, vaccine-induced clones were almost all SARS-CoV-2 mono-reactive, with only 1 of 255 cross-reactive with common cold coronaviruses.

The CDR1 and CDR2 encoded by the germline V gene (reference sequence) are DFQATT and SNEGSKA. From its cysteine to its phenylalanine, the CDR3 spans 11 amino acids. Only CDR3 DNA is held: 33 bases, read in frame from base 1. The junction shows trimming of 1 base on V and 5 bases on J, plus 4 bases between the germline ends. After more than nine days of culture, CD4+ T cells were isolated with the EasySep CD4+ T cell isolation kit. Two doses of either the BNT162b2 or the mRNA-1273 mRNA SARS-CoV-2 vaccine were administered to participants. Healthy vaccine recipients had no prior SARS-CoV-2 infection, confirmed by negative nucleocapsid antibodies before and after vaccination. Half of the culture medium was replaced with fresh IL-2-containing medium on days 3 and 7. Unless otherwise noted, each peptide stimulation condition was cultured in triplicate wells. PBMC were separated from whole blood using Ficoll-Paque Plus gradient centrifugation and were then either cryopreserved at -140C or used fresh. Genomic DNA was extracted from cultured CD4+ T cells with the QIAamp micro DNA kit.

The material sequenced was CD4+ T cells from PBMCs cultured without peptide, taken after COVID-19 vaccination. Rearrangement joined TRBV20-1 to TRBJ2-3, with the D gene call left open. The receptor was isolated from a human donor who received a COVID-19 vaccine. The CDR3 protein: CSARAKDTQYF. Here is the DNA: TGCAGTGCTAGAGCCAAAGATACGCAGTATTTT.